The 19 T cell receptor beta chains below were found in one sample sequenced in a study of PD-L1 blockade in urothelial cancer. The protocol was immunoSEQ multiplex PCR, while the TCRdb copy is restricted to in-frame clones and leaves out a portion. There are roughly 49,000 clones in the sample; about 85% occur only once, and around 8% lies in the top ten. The sample here was PBMCs, taken around atezolizumab (anti-PD-L1) treatment. The receptors derive from a man aged 55 to 69 with urothelial cancer.

This clone was seen once. This chain links TRBV5-1 with TRBJ1-6, with D possibly matching TRBD1 (6 bases). Trimming stripped 0 bases from V and 9 bases from J, with 13 bases between. The CDR3 sequence is 15 residues long. Germline lookup yields CDR1 SGHRS and CDR2 YFSETQ. For the CDR3, the DNA is TGCGCCAGCAGCTTGGCGGCGGGGGCTGGTTCACCCCTCCACTTT. It codes for CASSLAAGAGSPLHF.

The V and J genes are TRBV6-5 and TRBJ1-2, with no clear D. The CDR3 spans 13 residues. CDR1 and CDR2 from the germline V gene are MNHEY and SVGAGI. V gave up 6 bases and J gave up 4 bases, with 12 bases separating them. DNA of the CDR3: TGTGCCAGCAGGCAGAGAGGGCTCTATGGCTACACCTTC. Its protein is CASRQRGLYGYTF.

This clone was counted a few times. This chain uses TRBV2 with TRBJ2-7; 8 bases map to TRBD2. Germline assignment: CDR1 SNHLY and CDR2 FYNNEI. Trimming cost V 8 bases and J 7 bases; bases outside gene matches: 13. The CDR3 totals 14 residues. The DNA for the CDR3 is TGTGCCAGCCACGGGAGTAGCGGGGTGTTGGAGCAGTACTTC. This sequence encodes CASHGSSGVLEQYF.

This chain uses TRBV19 with TRBJ1-4; unclear D gene. Trimming cost V 3 bases and J 5 bases, with 7 bases left between them. The CDR3 runs 13 residues. Germline CDR1 LNHDA, CDR2 SQIVND (reference sequence). CDR3 loop: CASSIVQNEKLFF. CDR3 nucleotides: TGTGCCAGTAGTATCGTACAGAATGAAAAACTGTTTTTT.

The chain couples TRBV11-2 to TRBJ1-1, with TRBD1 matching over 8 bases. There are 17 residues in the CDR3. The germline CDR1 and CDR2 sequences are SGHAT and FQNNGV. The junction had 9 bases not matched to a gene; V was cut back by 3 bases and J by 0 bases. CDR3 sequence reads: CASSFATGAFMNTEAFF. CDR3 sequence (DNA): TGTGCCAGCAGCTTCGCGACAGGGGCTTTCATGAACACTGAAGCTTTCTTT.

The rearrangement joins TRBV7-9 to TRBJ2-7, with a weak D call TRBD2 (5 bases). The CDR3 contains 16 residues. The V end was cut by 5 bases, the J end by 0 bases, with 17 bases between. Germline V gives CDR1 SEHNR, CDR2 FQNEAQ (reference sequence). CDR3 amino acids: CASSPTRGSSSYEQYF. The CDR3 DNA sequence: TGTGCCAGCAGCCCAACGCGCGGGTCGAGCTCCTACGAGCAGTACTTC.

This sequence joins TRBV11-2 and TRBJ2-3; 9 bases match TRBD1. The CDR3 totals 17 residues. Trimming took 1 base from V and 1 from J; bases not matched to a gene: 6. Per the germline V gene, CDR1 is SGHAT and CDR2 is FQNNGV. CDR3 amino acids: CASSLVPGQGGTDTQYF. In DNA, the CDR3 is TGTGCCAGCAGCTTAGTGCCGGGACAGGGCGGCACAGATACGCAGTATTTT.

This chain uses TRBV4-3 with TRBJ2-2, with D tentatively TRBD1 (6 bases). The germline CDR1 and CDR2 sequences are LGHNA and YSLEER. The CDR3 totals 13 residues. The V end lost 4 bases, the J end lost 4 bases, and 7 bases lay between the germline ends. CDR3 region: CASSRGPTGELFF. In DNA, the CDR3 is TGCGCCAGCAGCCGGGGGCCCACCGGGGAGCTGTTTTTT.

This chain uses TRBV19 with TRBJ2-7, with 12 positions matching TRBD2. The CDR3 sequence is 13 residues long. CDR1 and CDR2 from the germline V gene are LNHDA and SQIVND (reference sequence). Trimming took 9 bases from V and 4 from J; bases not matched to a gene: 4. Here the CDR3 DNA reads TGTGCCAGACCTAGCGGGGGGGATTACGAGCAGTACTTC. It encodes CARPSGGDYEQYF.

The genes are TRBV5-1 and TRBJ1-6; a weak D match, TRBD1 (6 bases). CDR3 length equals 14 residues. CDR1 and CDR2 from the germline V gene are SGHRS and YFSETQ. V lost 4 bases and J lost 7, with 12 bases in between. This chain's CDR3 is CASSKEGGNSPLHF. The CDR3 DNA sequence: TGCGCCAGCAGCAAGGAGGGGGGGAATTCACCCCTCCACTTT. The complete variable domain, with remaining parts taken from reference TRBV5-1 and TRBJ1-6, reads KAGVTQTPRYLIKTRGQQVTLSCSPISGHRSVSWYQQTPGQGLQFLFEYFSETQRNKGNFPGRFSGRQFSNSRSEMNVSTLELGDSALYLCASSKEGGNSPLHFGNGTRLTVT.

The chain combines TRBV10-2 with TRBJ2-3; tentative D call: TRBD1 (6 bases). This CDR3 contains 14 residues. The germline gives CDR1 WSHSY, CDR2 SAAADI. The V end lost 7 bases, the J end lost 0 bases, and 11 bases lay between the germline ends. CDR3 loop: CASKPQGSTDTQYF. The CDR3 DNA reads TGCGCCAGCAAACCTCAGGGGAGCACAGATACGCAGTATTTT.

This chain connects TRBV28 to TRBJ2-5; 8 nucleotides line up with TRBD2. V gave up 6 bases and J gave up 5 bases; unmatched junction bases: 5. The CDR3 consists of 13 residues. In germline, CDR1 is MDHEN, CDR2 SYDVKM. CDR3 region: CASSRGGRETQYF. The CDR3 nucleotides are TGTGCCAGCAGCCGCGGGGGGAGGGAGACCCAGTACTTC.

V and J are TRBV7-9 and TRBJ1-3; 10 positions agree with TRBD1. This CDR3 is 18 amino acids long. Germline loops: CDR1 SEHNR, CDR2 FQNEAQ (reference sequence). V dropped 4 bases and J dropped 0; count of bases not matched to a gene: 9. CDR3 amino acids: CASSSDRGRTNSGNTIYF. DNA for the CDR3: TGTGCCAGCAGCTCGGACAGGGGGAGAACAAACTCTGGAAACACCATATATTTT. The full variable domain, with the rest looked up from reference TRBV7-9 and TRBJ1-3, is DTGVSQNPRHKITKRGQNVTFRCDPISEHNRLYWYRQTLGQGPEFLTYFQNEAQLEKSRLLSDRFSAERPKGSFSTLEIQRTEQGDSAMYLCASSSDRGRTNSGNTIYFGEGSWLTVV.

The gene calls are TRBV4-2 and TRBJ1-1; 7 nucleotides align to TRBD1. This CDR3 region has 15 residues. The V and J ends lost 1 base and 4 bases, in that order; junction bases with no gene match: 6. The V gene's germline CDR1 is LGHNA and CDR2 YNFKEQ. The CDR3 protein is CASSQATGMVTEAFF. The CDR3 coding sequence is TGTGCCAGCAGCCAAGCGACAGGGATGGTCACTGAAGCTTTCTTT.

The chain recombines TRBV15 with TRBJ2-1; D is perhaps TRBD2 (5 bases). Germline CDR1 is LNHNV and CDR2 is YYDKDF (reference sequence). The CDR3 loop spans 15 amino acids. V was shortened by 3 bases and J by 6 bases, with 15 bases between the two germline ends. CDR3 coding DNA: TGTGCCACCAGCAGGGAGGCGCTGGGGTCCAATGAGCAGTTCTTC. Translating it yields CATSREALGSNEQFF.

This chain connects TRBV7-9 to TRBJ2-7; a possible D gene is TRBD2 (5 bases). Germline CDR1 is SEHNR and CDR2 is FQNEAQ (reference sequence). The CDR3 length is 15 residues. Trimming took off 6 bases at V and 3 bases at J, with 18 bases between the two ends. CDR3 sequence: CASSWSGSGNYEQYF. In nucleotides, the CDR3 is TGTGCCAGCAGTTGGTCGGGAAGTGGGAACTACGAGCAGTACTTC. Combining the CDR3 with reference TRBV7-9 and TRBJ2-7 gives the whole variable domain DTGVSQNPRHKITKRGQNVTFRCDPISEHNRLYWYRQTLGQGPEFLTYFQNEAQLEKSRLLSDRFSAERPKGSFSTLEIQRTEQGDSAMYLCASSWSGSGNYEQYFGPGTRLTVT.

The V and J genes are TRBV18 and TRBJ1-1; the D gene is possibly TRBD1 (5 bases). Germline V lookup: CDR1 KGHSH, CDR2 LQKENI. Trimming stripped 6 bases from V and 2 bases from J, with 13 bases between. The CDR3 totals 14 residues. CDR3 coding DNA: TGTGCCAGCTCGCGAGAAGGACAAAACACTGAAGCTTTCTTT. Residues: CASSREGQNTEAFF.

The V and J genes are TRBV5-4 and TRBJ1-2; possible D gene TRBD1, 5 bases. This CDR3 spans 14 amino acids. Trimming took 4 bases from V and 0 from J, leaving 10 bases between them. Germline lookup yields CDR1 SGHNT and CDR2 YYREEE (reference sequence). The DNA of the CDR3 is TGTGCCAGCAGCCGACAGACATCTAACTATGGCTACACCTTC. Translation gives CASSRQTSNYGYTF.

The chain has TRBV10-3 and TRBJ2-3, with a tentative D call TRBD2 (7 bases). Germline loops: CDR1 ENHRY, CDR2 SYGVKD. The CDR3 has 16 residues. V dropped 2 bases and J dropped 2 bases, with 14 bases sitting between them. CDR3 sequence: CAISEEGGLTTDTQYF. DNA for the CDR3: TGTGCCATCAGTGAGGAGGGGGGACTAACCACAGATACGCAGTATTTT.